Shown below are 7 T cell receptor beta chains from a single sample sequenced in a study of blood T cell repertoires in COVID-19. Profiling relied on immunoSEQ multiplex PCR, and the TCRdb table lists in-frame clones only, not all of them. The table has approximately 340,000 clones, around four fifths seen once. The specimen was peripheral blood. The receptors stem from a man under 40 with active or convalescent COVID-19.

This clone was seen more than once but under ten times. The rearrangement joins TRBV10-2 to TRBJ1-2; 7 bases are shared with TRBD1. Looked up from germline, CDR1 is WSHSY and CDR2 is SAAADI. V gave up 6 bases and J gave up 6 bases; unmatched junction bases: 4. The CDR3 runs 12 residues. Written as DNA, the CDR3 is TGCGCCAGCAGACAGGGGATCAATGGCTACACCTTC. Its protein is CASRQGINGYTF.

Here the CDR3 reads CASSLAGMNTEAFF. In DNA, the CDR3 is TGTGCCAGCAGCTTAGCGGGGATGAACACTGAAGCTTTCTTT. The chain links TRBV11-3 to TRBJ1-1; D ambiguous. CDR3 length equals 14 residues. CDR1 and CDR2 from the germline V gene are SGHNT and YENEEA. The V and J ends lost 1 base and 0 bases respectively, with 6 bases between them.

The chain couples TRBV6-5 to TRBJ1-2, with D unclear. Trimming left V 2 bases short and J 9 bases short, with 13 bases between. The CDR3 is made up of 13 amino acids. The germline V gene has CDR1 MNHEY and CDR2 SVGAGI. CDR3 in amino acids: CASSYEATASYTF. DNA of the CDR3: TGTGCCAGCAGTTACGAGGCAACCGCGAGCTACACCTTC.

V is TRBV7-6 and J is TRBJ2-1; D is possibly TRBD2 (6 bases). CDR3 length: 16 amino acids. V was shortened by 4 bases and J by 6 bases, with 19 bases between the two germline ends. Germline CDR1 is SGHVS and CDR2 is FNYEAQ. The CDR3 sequence is CASSSLGRGGGNEQFF. The CDR3, as DNA: TGTGCCAGCAGCTCCCTGGGTCGGGGAGGCGGCAATGAGCAGTTCTTC.

This clone was observed a few times. J is TRBJ1-1 and V is TRBV6-5; D possibly corresponds to TRBD1 (5 bases). V lost 6 bases and J lost 6, with 14 bases in between. Germline V lookup: CDR1 MNHEY, CDR2 SVGAGI. The CDR3 contains 13 residues. The CDR3 region is CASRPTGDAEAFF. DNA for the CDR3: TGTGCCAGCAGACCAACAGGTGACGCTGAAGCTTTCTTT.

This chain links TRBV5-1 with TRBJ1-2; no clear D gene. The CDR3 is 14 amino acids. Trimming removed 0 bases at V and 7 bases at J, with 13 bases between. The germline V gene encodes CDR1 SGHRS and CDR2 YFSETQ. In DNA form, the CDR3 reads TGCGCCAGCAGCTTGGGGCCCTCCTCGGGTGGCTACACCTTC. Translation: CASSLGPSSGGYTF.

The V and J genes are TRBV13 and TRBJ1-5, with D unclear. The CDR3 contains 14 residues. V lost 3 bases, J lost 2 bases, and 8 bases lay in between. Germline assignment: CDR1 PRHDT and CDR2 FYEKMQ (reference sequence). The CDR3 reads CASSFHGGNQPQHF. DNA of the CDR3: TGTGCCAGCAGCTTTCACGGGGGCAATCAGCCCCAGCATTTT.